The 21 T cell receptor beta chains below come from one sample, sequenced in a study of beta chain features in type 1 diabetes. Study results and caveats: Among all four CD4+ subsets, Type 1 diabetes patients had TCRB CDR3s that were moderately but significantly shorter.

Which antigens these TCRs recognize remains unknown. cDNA synthesis used the whole RNA isolate, giving expressed TCRB sequences. Assay: immunoSEQ multiplex PCR; the TCRdb copy retains only in-frame clones and omits some. The data contain some 350,000 clones, 9.6% of them singletons. The sequenced sample consisted of central memory CD4+ T cells from blood. These receptors all stem from a man younger than 45 with type 1 diabetes.

The rearrangement links TRBV7-2 to TRBJ2-3, with 10 bases fitting TRBD2. With 2 bases clipped from V and 2 bases from J, the junction kept 10 bases outside the gene matches. The CDR3 sequence is 18 residues long. Germline CDR1 and CDR2: SGHTA and FQGNSA. CDR3 residues: CASSLNRAGGRVTDTQYF. CDR3 nucleotides: TGTGCCAGCAGCTTAAACCGAGCGGGAGGGCGGGTCACAGATACGCAGTATTTT.

The V call is TRBV20-1, the J call TRBJ2-7; a weak D match, TRBD1 (5 bases). Deletions cut 3 bases from V and 9 bases from J, with 12 bases between. The CDR3 extends over 11 amino acids. Germline V gene sequence: CDR1 DFQATT, CDR2 SNEGSKA (reference sequence). CDR3 sequence: CSASEGRGQYF. The CDR3 DNA follows: TGCAGTGCTAGCGAAGGTAGGGGGCAGTACTTC.

The CDR3 sequence is CASRPLAGGYEQYF. CDR3 DNA: TGTGCCAGCAGACCGCTAGCGGGAGGATACGAGCAGTACTTC. The chain links TRBV6-5 to TRBJ2-7; 11 positions match TRBD2. The length of the CDR3 is 14 residues. Trimming removed 6 bases from V and 4 bases from J; junction bases left unmatched: 5. Germline CDR1 and CDR2: MNHEY and SVGAGI.

This clone was seen only a few times. The CDR3 sequence: CASSLEGTVGNQPQHF. The CDR3 DNA sequence: TGTGCCAGCAGCTTAGAGGGGACAGTGGGGAATCAGCCCCAGCATTTT. The J gene is TRBJ1-5, the V gene TRBV7-9; 7 nucleotides match TRBD1. V gave up 1 base and J gave up 4 bases; unmatched junction bases: 7. The CDR3 sequence is 16 residues long. Germline CDR1 reads SEHNR; CDR2 reads FQNEAQ (reference sequence).

This clone was observed a few times. The V and J genes are TRBV11-2 and TRBJ2-5, with D tentatively TRBD2 (5 bases). This CDR3 contains 14 residues. The germline CDR1 and CDR2 sequences are SGHAT and FQNNGV. Trimming stripped 5 bases from V and 4 bases from J, with 14 bases between. CDR3: CASSPPWERETQYF. As DNA, the CDR3 is TGTGCCAGCAGCCCCCCCTGGGAGAGAGAGACCCAGTACTTC.

This clone was found a few times. V usage is TRBV29-1 and J usage is TRBJ2-5; 9 bases are a match to TRBD1. J was trimmed by 1 base and V by 5 bases; bases with no gene match: 5. Germline V CDR1 and CDR2: SQVTM, ANQGSEA. The CDR3 is made up of 14 amino acids. The DNA of the CDR3 is TGCAGCGTTACCCGGACAGGGGTCCAAGAGACCCAGTACTTC. Protein sequence: CSVTRTGVQETQYF. Drawing the rest from reference TRBV29-1 and TRBJ2-5, the complete variable domain is SAVISQKPSRDICQRGTSLTIQCQVDSQVTMMFWYRQQPGQSLTLIATANQGSEATYESGFVIDKFPISRPNLTFSTLTVSNMSPEDSSIYLCSVTRTGVQETQYFGPGTRLLVL.

This clone came up a few times. The rearrangement joins TRBV6-6 to TRBJ2-1, with TRBD2 matching over 9 bases. Germline V gene lookup returns CDR1 MNHNY and CDR2 SVGAGI (reference sequence). V gave up 6 bases and J gave up 6 bases; unmatched junction bases: 9. The CDR3 consists of 15 residues. The CDR3: CASSPPGSGSNEQFF. The CDR3 DNA reads TGTGCCAGCAGCCCCCCGGGTAGCGGGAGCAATGAGCAGTTCTTC.

This clone was seen only a few times. The chain recombines TRBV28 with TRBJ2-5; a possible D gene is TRBD2 (5 bases). Gene TRBJ2-7 matches the end of the DNA better, so the J call may be wrong. The CDR3 totals 15 residues. CDR1 MDHEN and CDR2 SYDVKM come from the germline V gene. The CDR3 DNA sequence: TGTGCCAGCAGTTTACCGACGACGGACTCTGGCGAGCAGTACTTC. Translated, it gives CASSLPTTDSGEQYF.

This clone was detected only a few times. The chain couples TRBV29-1 to TRBJ1-6; a possible D gene is TRBD1 (5 bases). The germline V gene has CDR1 SQVTM and CDR2 ANQGSEA. The CDR3 runs to 13 residues. V was trimmed by 7 bases and J by 8 bases, leaving 15 bases between them. The DNA of the CDR3 is TGCAGCGCCCAGGGAGCTTATGATTCACCCCTCCACTTT. This codes for CSAQGAYDSPLHF.

The table lists this clone with a few counts. The chain has TRBV4-1 and TRBJ2-5; 13 bases agree with TRBD2. The CDR3 length is 18 residues. V lost 4 bases and J lost 3; bases outside the gene matches: 11. The V gene's germline CDR1 is MGHRA and CDR2 YSYEKL. Here the CDR3 reads CASSRSPYGTSGEETQYF. The CDR3 DNA is TGCGCCAGCAGCCGAAGTCCCTACGGGACTAGCGGGGAAGAGACCCAGTACTTC.

The sample holds a few counts of this clone. The chain is built from TRBV4-2 and TRBJ2-5; the D is unclear. The CDR3 totals 14 residues. The ends were cut back, 0 bases at V and 5 bases at J, with 10 bases in the middle. The germline V gene has CDR1 LGHNA and CDR2 YNFKEQ. This chain's CDR3 is CASSQDLIGETQYF. Written as DNA, the CDR3 is TGTGCCAGCAGCCAAGACCTAATAGGGGAGACCCAGTACTTC.

The CDR3 protein is CASSLLRGPYGYTF. The CDR3 DNA sequence: TGTGCCAGCAGCCTATTGAGGGGTCCCTATGGCTACACCTTC. V and J are TRBV7-2 and TRBJ1-2; tentatively, D is TRBD1 (5 bases). The CDR3 contains 14 residues. CDR1 is SGHTA and CDR2 is FQGNSA in the germline V gene. Trimming left V 5 bases short and J 4 bases short, with 14 bases between.

Comments on this clone: A read error is possible here, since a much larger clone lies one base away. The V and J genes are TRBV11-3 and TRBJ2-3, with D hard to call. Trimming shortened V by 4 bases and J by 2 bases, and 4 bases separated the two germline ends. CDR3 size: 12 residues. In germline, CDR1 is SGHNT, CDR2 YENEEA. CDR3 sequence (DNA): TGTGCCAGCAGCTCGTACACAGATACGCAGTATTTT. It specifies CASSSYTDTQYF. Variable domain in full (rest from reference TRBV11-3 and TRBJ2-3): EAGVVQSPRYKIIEKKQPVAFWCNPISGHNTLYWYLQNLGQGPELLIRYENEEAVDDSQLPKDRFSAERLKGVDSTLKIQPAELGDSAVYLCASSSYTDTQYFGPGTRLTVL.

This clone showed up just a few times. The chain employs TRBV11-2 and TRBJ2-1; possible D gene TRBD2, 6 bases. Trimming removed 0 bases from V and 14 bases from J, with 17 bases in between. Germline assignment: CDR1 SGHAT and CDR2 FQNNGV. The CDR3 loop spans 14 amino acids. The CDR3 loop is CASSLDRDGSVEFF. The CDR3 DNA reads as TGTGCCAGCAGCTTAGATCGTGACGGGAGCGTGGAGTTCTTC.

The rearrangement joins TRBV28 to TRBJ2-1; 7 bases line up with TRBD1. The trim removed 4 bases at V and 0 bases at J, leaving 6 bases unmatched. CDR1 MDHEN and CDR2 SYDVKM come from the germline V gene. The CDR3 spans 16 residues. The CDR3 here is CASSSTGVSSYNEQFF. CDR3 in DNA: TGTGCCAGCAGTTCTACAGGGGTTAGCTCCTACAATGAGCAGTTCTTC.

The chain employs TRBV18 and TRBJ2-3, with no clear D. CDR1 is KGHSH, CDR2 LQKENI, per germline. The CDR3 consists of 14 residues. The V end lost 6 bases, the J end lost 0 bases, and 10 bases lay between the germline ends. CDR3: CASSPLVSTDTQYF. CDR3 DNA: TGTGCCAGCTCTCCCCTAGTTAGCACAGATACGCAGTATTTT.

The chain is built from TRBV28 and TRBJ2-3; D call uncertain. The CDR3 has 13 amino acids. CDR1 MDHEN and CDR2 SYDVKM come from the germline V gene. Trimming left V 5 bases short and J 3 bases short, with 9 bases between. The DNA of the CDR3 is TGTGCCAGCAGTCTAGACCAGACAGATACGCAGTATTTT. It codes for CASSLDQTDTQYF.

This clone was detected only a few times. The rearrangement uses TRBV7-2 and TRBJ2-1, with D perhaps TRBD2 (7 bases). Germline CDR1 and CDR2: SGHTA and FQGNSA. CDR3 length: 13 amino acids. V was shortened by 4 bases and J by 11 bases, with 15 bases between the two germline ends. This CDR3 reads CASSSEGRGKQFF. The CDR3 DNA reads TGTGCCAGCAGCTCCGAGGGGAGGGGGAAGCAGTTCTTC. The full variable domain, with the rest looked up from reference TRBV7-2 and TRBJ2-1, is GAGVSQSPSNKVTEKGKDVELRCDPISGHTALYWYRQSLGQGLEFLIYFQGNSAPDKSGLPSDRFSAERTGGSVSTLTIQRTQQEDSAVYLCASSSEGRGKQFFGPGTRLTVL.

The V gene is TRBV27, the J gene TRBJ1-5, with a weak D call TRBD1 (5 bases). The germline V gene has CDR1 MNHEY and CDR2 SMNVEV (reference sequence). V lost 6 bases to trimming and J lost 6 bases, with 18 bases between them. The CDR3 spans 15 residues. The CDR3 DNA reads TGTGCCAGCAGCGGGGGATCAGGGTTCCCTCAGCCCCAGCATTTT. Its protein product is CASSGGSGFPQPQHF.

The sample holds a few counts of this clone. This chain joins TRBV7-3 and TRBJ1-1, with a possible D match to TRBD1 (6 bases). Germline V gene data show CDR1 as SGHTA and CDR2 as FQGTGA. CDR3 length: 18 amino acids. Trimming shortened V by 0 bases and J by 3 bases, and 20 bases separated the two germline ends. In DNA form, the CDR3 reads TGTGCCAGCAGCTTAACTGGTTTGGGTTTCGGGGGCGACACTGAAGCTTTCTTT. This sequence encodes CASSLTGLGFGGDTEAFF.

This clone came up a few times. A junction boundary mismatches the germline segment, possibly from a read error. The CDR3 region is CASRLGTAGAYNEQFF. In nucleotides, the CDR3 is TGTGCCAGCAGGTTGGGAACGGCAGGGGCCTACAATGAGCAGTTCTTC. The chain joins TRBV5-4 to TRBJ2-1; tentative D call: TRBD1 (6 bases). From germline, CDR1 is SGHNT and CDR2 YYREEE (reference sequence). The CDR3 is 16 residues long.